The T cell receptor (beta chain) described here comes from a study of cytomegalovirus exposure and HLA in healthy donors. PCR involved 60 Vbeta and 13 Jbeta primers. TCRdb's copy holds only in-frame clones and misses some; the assay was immunoSEQ multiplex PCR. The top ten hold under 2.5% of the sample, which has 84,000 or so clones, over 75% seen once. V lost 2 bases and J lost 4, with 8 bases in between. From germline, CDR1 is SGHTA and CDR2 FQGNSA. This CDR3 is 13 amino acids long. The sequence was collected from a boy between 10 and 17 years old in good health and CMV-seronegative. Sample: PBMCs. The chain links TRBV7-2 to TRBJ2-5, with D perhaps matching TRBD2 (5 bases). The CDR3 spells CASSLSGRETQYF. The CDR3 DNA sequence: TGTGCCAGCAGCTTAAGCGGTAGAGAGACCCAGTACTTC.